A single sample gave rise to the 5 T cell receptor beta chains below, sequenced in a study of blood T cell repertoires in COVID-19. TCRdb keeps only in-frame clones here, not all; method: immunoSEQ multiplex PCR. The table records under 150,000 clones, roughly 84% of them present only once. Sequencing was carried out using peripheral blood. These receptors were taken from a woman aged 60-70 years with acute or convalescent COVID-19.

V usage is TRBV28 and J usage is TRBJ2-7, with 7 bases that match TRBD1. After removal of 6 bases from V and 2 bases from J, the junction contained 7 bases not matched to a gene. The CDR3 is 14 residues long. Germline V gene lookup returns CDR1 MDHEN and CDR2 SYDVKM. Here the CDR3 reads CASRETGITYEQYF. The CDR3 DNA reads TGTGCCAGCAGGGAGACAGGGATAACCTACGAGCAGTACTTC.

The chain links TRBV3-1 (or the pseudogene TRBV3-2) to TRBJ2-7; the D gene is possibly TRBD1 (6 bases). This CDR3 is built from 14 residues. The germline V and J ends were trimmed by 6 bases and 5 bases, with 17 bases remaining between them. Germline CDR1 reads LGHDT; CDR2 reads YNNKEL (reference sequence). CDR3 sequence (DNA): TGTGCCAGCAGTCAGGGGTCAGGGTGGGACGAGCAGTACTTC. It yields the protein CASSQGSGWDEQYF.

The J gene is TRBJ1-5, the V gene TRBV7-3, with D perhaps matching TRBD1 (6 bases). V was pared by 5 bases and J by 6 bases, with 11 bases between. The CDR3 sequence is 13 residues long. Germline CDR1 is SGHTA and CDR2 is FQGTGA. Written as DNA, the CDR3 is TGTGCCAGCAGCGCTACAGGGCTTCAGCCCCAGCATTTT. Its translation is CASSATGLQPQHF.

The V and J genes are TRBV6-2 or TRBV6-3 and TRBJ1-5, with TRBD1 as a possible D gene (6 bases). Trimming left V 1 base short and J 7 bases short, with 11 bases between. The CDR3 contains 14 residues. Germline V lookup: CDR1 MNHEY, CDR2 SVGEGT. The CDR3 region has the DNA TGTGCCAGCAGTTACTACAGGGTTAGGCAGCCCCAGCATTTT. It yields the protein CASSYYRVRQPQHF.

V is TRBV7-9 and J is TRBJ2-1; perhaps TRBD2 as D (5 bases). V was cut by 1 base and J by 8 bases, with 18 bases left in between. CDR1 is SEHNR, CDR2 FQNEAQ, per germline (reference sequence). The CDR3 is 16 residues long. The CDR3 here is CASSLGGGGDADEQFF. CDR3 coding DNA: TGTGCCAGCAGCTTAGGTGGCGGAGGAGACGCGGATGAGCAGTTCTTC.